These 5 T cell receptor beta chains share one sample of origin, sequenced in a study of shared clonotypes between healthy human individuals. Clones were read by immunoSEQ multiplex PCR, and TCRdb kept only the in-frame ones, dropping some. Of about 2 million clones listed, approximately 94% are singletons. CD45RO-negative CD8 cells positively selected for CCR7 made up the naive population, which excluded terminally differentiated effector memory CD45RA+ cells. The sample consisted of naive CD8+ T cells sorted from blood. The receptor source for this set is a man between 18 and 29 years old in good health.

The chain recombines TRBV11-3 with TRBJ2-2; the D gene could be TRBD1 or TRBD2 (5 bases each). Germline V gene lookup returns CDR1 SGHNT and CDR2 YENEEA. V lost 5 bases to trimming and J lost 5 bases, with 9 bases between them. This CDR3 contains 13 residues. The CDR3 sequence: CASSDGTTGELFF. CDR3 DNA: TGTGCCAGCAGCGACGGGACGACCGGGGAGCTGTTTTTT.

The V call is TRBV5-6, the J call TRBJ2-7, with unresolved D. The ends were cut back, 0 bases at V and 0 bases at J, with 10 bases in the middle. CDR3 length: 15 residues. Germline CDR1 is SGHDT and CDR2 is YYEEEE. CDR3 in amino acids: CASSLERAVSYEQYF. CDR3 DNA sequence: TGTGCCAGCAGCTTGGAACGGGCAGTCTCCTACGAGCAGTACTTC.

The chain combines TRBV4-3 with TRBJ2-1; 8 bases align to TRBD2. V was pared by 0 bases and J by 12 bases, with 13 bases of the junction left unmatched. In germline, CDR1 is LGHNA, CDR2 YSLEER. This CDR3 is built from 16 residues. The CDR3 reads CASSQDQTSGGPGQFF. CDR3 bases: TGCGCCAGCAGCCAAGATCAAACTAGCGGAGGCCCTGGGCAGTTCTTC.

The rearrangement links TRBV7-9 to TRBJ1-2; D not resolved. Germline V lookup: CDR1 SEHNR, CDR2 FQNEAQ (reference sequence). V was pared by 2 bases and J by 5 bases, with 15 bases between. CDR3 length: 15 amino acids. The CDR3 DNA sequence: TGTGCCAGCAGCTTACTTTCGGACGAAGGTTATGGCTACACCTTC. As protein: CASSLLSDEGYGYTF. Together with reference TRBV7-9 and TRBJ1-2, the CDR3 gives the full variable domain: DTGVSQNPRHKITKRGQNVTFRCDPISEHNRLYWYRQTLGQGPEFLTYFQNEAQLEKSRLLSDRFSAERPKGSFSTLEIQRTEQGDSAMYLCASSLLSDEGYGYTFGSGTRLTVV.

The CDR3 region is CASSDRLNTEAFF. CDR3 nucleotides: TGTGCCAGCAGCGACAGATTGAACACTGAAGCTTTCTTT. The V call is TRBV7-9, the J call TRBJ1-1, with TRBD1 as a possible D gene (5 bases). The V end was cut by 5 bases, the J end by 0 bases, with 7 bases between. Germline lookup yields CDR1 SEHNR and CDR2 FQNEAQ (reference sequence). CDR3 length equals 13 residues. Full variable domain (rest looked up from reference TRBV7-9 and TRBJ1-1): DTGVSQNPRHKITKRGQNVTFRCDPISEHNRLYWYRQTLGQGPEFLTYFQNEAQLEKSRLLSDRFSAERPKGSFSTLEIQRTEQGDSAMYLCASSDRLNTEAFFGQGTRLTVV.